This is a list of T cell receptor beta chains from one sample in a study of blood T cell repertoires in COVID-19. Generated by immunoSEQ multiplex PCR, the TCRdb table keeps only in-frame clones and is missing some. The data contain about 99,000 clones, roughly 84% of them singletons. Sequencing used peripheral blood. The receptors here all came from a man between 70 and 80 years old with active or convalescent COVID-19. Each CDR3 is given with its conserved first and last residue. A D gene is named only where the DNA matches it firmly. Size is omitted from some rows. Given values are once, few, many or a class for expanded clones.

>TRBJ2-3|TRBD2|17|TRBV7-9|.
CASSLTSGGTSTDTQYF
TGTGCCAGCAGCTTAACTAGCGGGGGGACCAGCACAGATACGCAGTATTTT
>TRBJ1-2|.|16|TRBV6-5|.
CASSSGREPRTDGYTF
TGTGCCAGCAGTTCAGGGAGGGAACCCAGAACGGATGGCTACACCTTC
>TRBJ2-2|TRBD2|16|TRBV7-2|.
CASSLNRGGSTGELFF
TGTGCCAGCAGCTTAAATCGGGGGGGCTCGACCGGGGAGCTGTTTTTT
>TRBJ1-4|.|12|TRBV5-5|.
CASSLPTGKLFF
TGTGCCAGCAGCTTGCCGACAGGAAAACTGTTTTTT
>TRBJ1-1|.|12|TRBV7-2|.
CASSFMNTEAFF
TGTGCCAGCAGCTTCATGAACACTGAAGCTTTCTTT
>TRBJ1-5|.|12|TRBV28|once
CASSQSVQPQHF
TGTGCCAGCAGTCAATCGGTGCAGCCCCAGCATTTT
>TRBJ2-3|.|14|TRBV2|.
CASREDRYTDTQYF
TGTGCCAGCAGGGAGGATAGATACACAGATACGCAGTATTTT
>TRBJ2-3|TRBD2|16|TRBV7-2|.
CASSLVGLAGTDTQYF
TGTGCCAGCAGCTTAGTGGGACTAGCGGGCACAGATACGCAGTATTTT
>TRBJ1-3|TRBD1|14|TRBV19|.
CASNYRGMGNTIYF
TGTGCCAGTAATTACAGGGGAATGGGAAACACCATATATTTT
>TRBJ2-6|.|15|TRBV6-6|.
CASSYSGEGANVLTF
TGTGCCAGCAGTTACTCAGGGGAAGGGGCCAACGTCCTGACTTTC
>TRBJ1-6|.|15|TRBV28|.
CASSLDSSYNSPLHF
TGTGCCAGCAGTTTGGACAGCTCCTATAATTCACCCCTCCACTTT
>TRBJ2-5|.|11|TRBV12-3/TRBV12-4|.
CASSPRETQYF
TGTGCCAGCAGTCCTCGGGAGACCCAGTACTTC
>TRBJ2-3|.|14|TRBV2|.
CASSRLVRTDTQYF
TGTGCCAGCAGCAGACTAGTTCGCACAGATACGCAGTATTTT
>TRBJ1-5|.|20|TRBV28|.
CASSISPVSTGLPKNQPQHF
TGTGCCAGCAGTATATCTCCGGTGAGTACGGGACTGCCAAAGAATCAGCCCCAGCATTTT
>TRBJ2-1|TRBD1|15|TRBV29-1|once
CSVGGTGQGVNEQFF
TGCAGCGTTGGGGGAACCGGACAGGGAGTCAATGAGCAGTTCTTC